This TCR beta chain was identified during a study of T cells after yellow fever vaccination. This clonotype was picked up a small number of times. This CDR3 spans 15 amino acids. V lost 2 bases and J 0 bases, leaving 8 bases between the germline ends. Germline V gene data show CDR1 as MNHEY and CDR2 as SVGAGI. A single record per CDR3 protein comes from TCRdb applying MiXCR to the 5' RACE reads. The sample gives 500,000 to 550,000 distinct CDR3 sequences, about a fifth of which show up once; 16% is in the top ten. The source was PBMCs, collected approximately 20 days after the first yellow fever vaccination. The source is a man aged 18 to 30 who received the YFV17D yellow fever vaccine. V and J are TRBV6-5 and TRBJ2-1, with a tentative D call TRBD1 (6 bases). The CDR3 region has the DNA TGTGCCAGCAGTTACGGACAGCCCTCCTACAATGAGCAGTTCTTC. It is translated as CASSYGQPSYNEQFF.